Sequencing of this TCR beta chain was carried out in a study of T cells in localized non-small cell lung cancer. Produced via immunoSEQ multiplex PCR; TCRdb's table is partial and in-frame only. The data hold 45,000 to 60,000 clones, with roughly nine tenths observed a single time. Whole-study findings and limits: Sequencing, confined to only one tumor region, leaves heterogeneity possible. When the top 100 tumor clones were examined, a median around 61 of them also appeared in the adjacent lung, which was paired and uninvolved.

Germline V CDR1 and CDR2: LGHNT, FRNRAP. This CDR3 comprises 14 residues. V gave up 7 bases and J gave up 2 bases, with 11 bases separating them. Comments on this clone: Its antigen is still unknown.

This sample comprised PBMCs, obtained before any cancer treatment. The rearrangement joins TRBV12-5 to TRBJ1-4; no clear D gene. The clonotype was recovered from a man aged 40-75 years with stage II lung adenocarcinoma. The CDR3 reads CASAPGQTNEKLFF. In DNA form, the CDR3 reads TGTGCTAGTGCCCCGGGTCAGACTAATGAAAAACTGTTTTTT.